One and the same sample provided the 28 T cell receptor beta chains below, sequenced in a study of Graves' ophthalmopathy and Graves' hyperthyroidism. Amplification from RNA transcripts yielded the TCR beta CDR3 regions. Second-round multiplex PCR followed a first-round RT-PCR using HTBI primers. TCRdb reprocessed the multiplex PCR reads via MiXCR and lists one record per CDR3 protein. The sample yields about 550,000 distinct CDR3 sequences, under 40% seen once. Sequenced material: peripheral blood or thyroid tissue (not recorded which). These receptors originate from an adult man with Graves' hyperthyroidism.

This clonotype was recorded a few times. The V call is TRBV2, the J call TRBJ2-5; maybe TRBD1 (5 bases). The germline V and J ends were trimmed by 7 bases and 1 base, with 13 bases remaining between them. This CDR3 region has 14 residues. The germline CDR1 and CDR2 sequences are SNHLY and FYNNEI. The CDR3 is CASTWTLVQETQYF. The CDR3 DNA sequence: TGTGCCAGCACCTGGACACTTGTCCAAGAGACCCAGTACTTC.

The chain uses TRBV7-4 and TRBJ2-3; D uncertain. The CDR3 is 13 amino acids. Trimming left V 5 bases short and J 0 bases short, with 6 bases between. CDR1 SGHVT and CDR2 SQSDAQ come from the germline V gene. CDR3 coding DNA: TGTGCCAGCAGCCAGCTTAGCACAGATACGCAGTATTTT. It translates to CASSQLSTDTQYF.

This clonotype was seen more than once but under ten times. V gene TRBV12-3 or TRBV12-4 combines with J gene TRBJ1-4; D is perhaps TRBD1 (5 bases). The length of the CDR3 is 15 residues. V was shortened by 2 bases and J by 5 bases, with 12 bases between the two germline ends. CDR3 nucleotides: TGTGCCAGCAGTTTATCGGGACTGGGAAATGAAAAACTGTTTTTT. Translated, it gives CASSLSGLGNEKLFF.

There are many counts of this clonotype. The V call is TRBV6-1, the J call TRBJ2-7; TRBD2 aligns across 10 bases. From germline, CDR1 is MNHNS and CDR2 SASEGT. This CDR3 is 15 amino acids long. V was pared by 7 bases and J by 3 bases, with 9 bases of the junction left unmatched. In nucleotides, the CDR3 is TGTGCCAGCACTCCACTAGCGGGGCCGTTCTACGAGCAGTACTTC. Protein product: CASTPLAGPFYEQYF.

The rearrangement uses TRBV7-9 and TRBJ1-2, with TRBD1 identical over 7 bases. The CDR3 consists of 12 residues. Germline CDR1 reads SEHNR; CDR2 reads FQNEAQ (reference sequence). V was pared by 9 bases and J by 4 bases, with 5 bases of the junction left unmatched. CDR3 DNA sequence: TGTGCCAGAGCAGACAGGGCCTATGGCTACACCTTC. Amino acid sequence: CARADRAYGYTF.

V and J are TRBV19 and TRBJ2-7, with 9 positions matching TRBD1. Germline CDR1 and CDR2: LNHDA and SQIVND (reference sequence). This CDR3 contains 16 residues. The CDR3 coding sequence is TGTGCTCTTAGCCGATCGGGACAGGGACGGGCCTACGAGCAGTACTTC. It specifies CALSRSGQGRAYEQYF.

About this clonotype itself: A read error is possible here, since a much larger clone lies one base away. This chain links TRBV5-1 with TRBJ1-1; D is uncertain. The CDR3 has 15 residues. Germline V gene data show CDR1 as SGHRS and CDR2 as YFSETQ. The CDR3 DNA reads TGCGCCAGCAGCTTGGAATCGTCACGGCCCGTTGAAGGTTTCTTT. This sequence encodes CASSLESSRPVEGFF.

This clonotype was counted many times. This sequence joins TRBV29-1 and TRBJ2-7; D remains unclear. V was shortened by 4 bases and J by 1 base, with 14 bases between the two germline ends. Looked up from germline, CDR1 is SQVTM and CDR2 is ANQGSEA. This CDR3 spans 14 amino acids. CDR3 residues: CSVVSGGRSYEQYF. CDR3 in DNA: TGCAGCGTTGTAAGTGGCGGCAGATCCTACGAGCAGTACTTC.

This clonotype was picked up many times. The chain carries TRBV5-8 and TRBJ1-6; D may be TRBD1 (5 bases). V was clipped by 1 base and J by 10 bases, with 15 bases between them. CDR1 SGHTS and CDR2 YDEGEE come from the germline V gene. This CDR3 comprises 15 residues. The CDR3 sequence: CASSLTRGTESPLHF. For the CDR3, the DNA is TGTGCCAGCAGCTTGACCCGAGGGACGGAGTCACCCCTCCACTTT.

This chain's CDR3 is CSAMDRAKSPLHF. The DNA of the CDR3 is TGCAGCGCCATGGACAGGGCCAAGTCACCCCTCCACTTT. This rearrangement joins TRBV29-1 to TRBJ1-6; 8 bases fit TRBD1. With 7 bases clipped from V and 10 bases from J, the junction kept 9 bases outside the gene matches. CDR3 size: 13 residues. Germline values: CDR1 SQVTM, CDR2 ANQGSEA.

This clonotype was picked up many times. This rearrangement joins TRBV7-9 to TRBJ1-2, with TRBD1 matching over 8 bases. The CDR3 covers 16 residues. V shed 6 bases and J 0 bases; nucleotides not matched to a gene: 9. Germline V CDR1 and CDR2: SEHNR, FQNEAQ (reference sequence). The CDR3 loop is CASSRTGSGSNYGYTF. DNA of the CDR3: TGTGCCAGCAGTCGGACAGGGAGCGGCTCTAACTATGGCTACACCTTC.

The genes are TRBV7-9 and TRBJ2-3; D may correspond to TRBD1 or TRBD2 (5 bases each). CDR3 length: 14 amino acids. Germline V gives CDR1 SEHNR, CDR2 FQNEAQ (reference sequence). Trimming cost V 3 bases and J 6 bases, with 13 bases left between them. The CDR3, as DNA: TGTGCCAGCAGCTTTAGTGCAGGGAGCGATACGCAGTATTTT. It codes for CASSFSAGSDTQYF.

This clonotype was counted ten times or more. For the CDR3, the DNA is TGCGCCAGCAGCCAAGTATCCGGGGCCCAGAGGGAAAAACTGTTTTTT. Translating it yields CASSQVSGAQREKLFF. The chain carries TRBV4-1 and TRBJ1-4, with D perhaps matching TRBD1 (5 bases). Germline loops: CDR1 MGHRA, CDR2 YSYEKL. CDR3 length: 16 amino acids. Trimming left V 1 base short and J 8 bases short, with 17 bases between.

The chain employs TRBV10-3 and TRBJ1-3; D is uncertain. Trimming stripped 0 bases from V and 7 bases from J, with 7 bases between. Germline loops: CDR1 ENHRY, CDR2 SYGVKD. The CDR3 contains 13 residues. The CDR3 is CAISESEGNTIYF. As DNA, the CDR3 is TGTGCCATCAGTGAGTCGGAGGGTAACACCATATATTTT.

To note about this clonotype: A much larger clone differs by one base, so this may be a read error. This likely comes from a read error, as the CDR3 has no conserved phenylalanine or tryptophan at its end. CDR3 amino acids: CASSTTYRDGYGYTL. DNA for the CDR3: TGTGCCAGCAGCACCACCTACAGGGATGGCTATGGCTACACCCTC. The genes are TRBV11-2 and TRBJ1-2, with a weak D call TRBD1 (6 bases). Germline CDR1 is SGHAT and CDR2 is FQNNGV. This CDR3 spans 15 amino acids. Trimming removed 5 bases from V and 4 bases from J, with 17 bases in between.

This clonotype was found a few times. The chain is built from TRBV5-4 and TRBJ2-2, with TRBD2 identical over 7 bases. The CDR3 spans 16 residues. Losses at the gene ends were 2 bases for V and 1 base for J; bases not matched to a gene: 5. Germline V gene lookup returns CDR1 SGHNT and CDR2 YYREEE (reference sequence). This CDR3 reads CASSFRASGNTGELFF. The CDR3 nucleotides are TGTGCCAGCAGCTTTCGGGCTAGCGGGAACACCGGGGAGCTGTTTTTT.

In its sample, this clonotype was seen many times. The chain couples TRBV20-1 to TRBJ1-2; maybe TRBD1 (5 bases). The CDR3 length is 14 residues. V lost 1 base and J 2 bases, leaving 11 bases between the germline ends. CDR1 and CDR2 (germline): DFQATT, SNEGSKA (reference sequence). CDR3: CSARGSGGNYGYTF. CDR3 DNA sequence: TGCAGTGCTAGAGGGTCTGGGGGGAACTATGGCTACACCTTC.

The V gene is TRBV30, the J gene TRBJ1-2; D remains unclear. V dropped 4 bases and J dropped 0 bases, with 9 bases sitting between them. From germline, CDR1 is GTSNPN and CDR2 SVGIG (reference sequence). This CDR3 has 13 residues. CDR3 region: CAWTPQTNYGYTF. The CDR3, as DNA: TGTGCCTGGACTCCTCAAACTAACTATGGCTACACCTTC.

This clonotype was found a few times. V is TRBV10-1 and J is TRBJ2-3, with D perhaps given as TRBD1 or TRBD2 (5 bases each). Trimming pared 5 bases from V and 3 bases from J, leaving 12 bases between. CDR3 size: 14 residues. Per the germline V gene, CDR1 is WNHNN and CDR2 is SYGVQD (reference sequence). This CDR3 reads CASSRDGVTDTQYF. In DNA, the CDR3 is TGCGCCAGCAGTCGGGACGGAGTAACAGATACGCAGTATTTT.

This clonotype has ten or more counts. V is TRBV10-3 and J is TRBJ1-3, with D unresolved. Trimming took off 6 bases at V and 4 bases at J, with 10 bases between the two ends. The CDR3 consists of 13 residues. CDR1 and CDR2 (germline): ENHRY, SYGVKD. The CDR3 DNA follows: TGTGCCATCAGACCGGACGGAGGAAACACCATATATTTT. Residues: CAIRPDGGNTIYF.

This clonotype was seen more than once but under ten times. This chain joins TRBV12-3 or TRBV12-4 and TRBJ2-2; 13 bases are shared with TRBD2. The CDR3 runs 17 residues. V was clipped by 5 bases and J by 1 base; unmatched bases: 4. For the CDR3, the DNA is TGTGCCAGCAGTCGGACTAGCGGGAGTTGGAACACCGGGGAGCTGTTTTTT. Protein sequence: CASSRTSGSWNTGELFF.

On this clonotype itself: At one end the junction does not follow the germline gene, possibly because of a read error. V gene TRBV12-3 or TRBV12-4 combines with J gene TRBJ2-5; D gene ambiguous. This CDR3 spans 14 amino acids. In DNA form, the CDR3 reads TGTCCCAGCAGTTTATTTCCATCACAAGAGACCCAGTACTTC. It translates to CPSSLFPSQETQYF.

The CDR3 region is CASSSGPGGLETQYF. DNA of the CDR3: TGTGCCAGCAGCTCCGGGCCAGGGGGCTTAGAGACCCAGTACTTC. V gene TRBV5-5 combines with J gene TRBJ2-5, with 8 bases matching TRBD1. The germline V gene has CDR1 SGHKS and CDR2 YYEKEE (reference sequence). The CDR3 covers 15 residues. After removal of 3 bases from V and 4 bases from J, the junction contained 8 bases not matched to a gene. The whole variable domain, filled in from reference TRBV5-5 and TRBJ2-5, reads DAGVTQSPTHLIKTRGQQVTLRCSPISGHKSVSWYQQVLGQGPQFIFQYYEKEERGRGNFPDRFSARQFPNYSSELNVNALLLGDSALYLCASSSGPGGLETQYFGPGTRLLVL.

This clonotype appeared many times. This chain uses TRBV29-1 with TRBJ1-2, with 7 bases identical to TRBD1. This CDR3 spans 14 amino acids. Germline-derived CDR1 and CDR2 are SQVTM and ANQGSEA. V lost 0 bases, J lost 3 bases, and 4 bases stayed unmatched. CDR3 in DNA: TGCAGCGTTGAAGAGGCAGGGGGTTACTATGGCTACACCTTC. It encodes CSVEEAGGYYGYTF.

Concerning this clonotype itself: A much bigger clone sits one base away, suggesting this may be a read error. J is TRBJ2-2 and V is TRBV7-8, with TRBD2 identical over 7 bases. Germline CDR1 is SGHVS and CDR2 is FQNEAQ. This CDR3 is built from 16 residues. Losses at the gene ends were 3 bases for V and 1 base for J; bases not matched to a gene: 5. In DNA, the CDR3 is TGTGCCAGCAGCTTTGGGTGGGAGGGGAACACCGGGGAGCTGTTTTTT. This codes for CASSFGWEGNTGELFF.

This clonotype has a handful of counts. The V gene is TRBV6-1, the J gene TRBJ1-4, with D possibly being TRBD1 (5 bases). V was trimmed by 3 bases and J by 4 bases, leaving 6 bases between them. CDR3 length: 13 residues. CDR1 is MNHNS, CDR2 SASEGT, per germline. CDR3 coding DNA: TGTGCCAGCAGTGAGGGGGTTAATGAAAAACTGTTTTTT. It encodes CASSEGVNEKLFF.

Concerning this clonotype: Relative to the germline gene, one junction end is altered; a read error may explain this. The chain carries TRBV24-1 and TRBJ2-5; D is unresolved. The V gene's germline CDR1 is KGHDR and CDR2 SFDVKD. The CDR3 loop spans 12 amino acids. Here the CDR3 DNA reads TGTCCCACCCCGCCCGGACAAGAGACCCAGTACTTC. It codes for CPTPPGQETQYF.

This chain links TRBV7-9 with TRBJ1-6; possible D gene TRBD1, 5 bases. The CDR3 covers 15 residues. Germline V lookup: CDR1 SEHNR, CDR2 FQNEAQ (reference sequence). Trimming removed 4 bases from V and 10 bases from J, with 17 bases in between. The CDR3 sequence: CASSYPGAGTSPLHF. In nucleotides, the CDR3 is TGTGCCAGCAGCTACCCGGGAGCAGGGACCTCACCCCTCCACTTT.